This TCR beta chain was observed in a study of post-analysis software for immune sequencing data. Included in the TCR beta cDNA libraries were unique molecular identifiers. Using its own MiXCR run on the PCR reads, TCRdb lists one record per CDR3 protein. Found here are a few hundred thousand distinct CDR3 sequences, about a third of them singletons; the top ten hold 5% to 6%. Regarding this clonotype: One end of the junction fails to match germline, which may point to a read error.

This clonotype originated in a girl aged 2-17 years with multiple sclerosis. The sequenced sample was blood.

CDR3 protein: CASSDSGANEQFF. In DNA form, the CDR3 reads TGTGCCTCCAGTGATTCAGGAGCCAATGAGCAGTTCTTC. The chain is built from TRBV24-1 and TRBJ2-1, with unresolved D. The germline gives CDR1 KGHDR, CDR2 SFDVKD. There are 13 residues in the CDR3.